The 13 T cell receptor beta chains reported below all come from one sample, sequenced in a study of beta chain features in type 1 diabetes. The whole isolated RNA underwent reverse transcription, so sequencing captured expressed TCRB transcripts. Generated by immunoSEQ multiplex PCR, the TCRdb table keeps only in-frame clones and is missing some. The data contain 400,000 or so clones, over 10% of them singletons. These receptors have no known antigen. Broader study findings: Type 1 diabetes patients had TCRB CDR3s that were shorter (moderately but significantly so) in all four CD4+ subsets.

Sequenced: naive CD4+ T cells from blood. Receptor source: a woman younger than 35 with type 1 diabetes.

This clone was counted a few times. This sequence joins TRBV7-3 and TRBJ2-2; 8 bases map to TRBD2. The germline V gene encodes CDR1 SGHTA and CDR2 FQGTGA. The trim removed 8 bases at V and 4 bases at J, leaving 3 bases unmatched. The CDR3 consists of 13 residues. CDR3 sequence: CASGSGSTGELFF. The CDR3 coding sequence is TGTGCCAGCGGCAGCGGGAGCACCGGGGAGCTGTTTTTT.

The CDR3 DNA sequence: TGTGCCAGCAGTGAGGGGGGGCGAGGAGGAAACACCATATATTTT. Protein: CASSEGGRGGNTIYF. The V and J genes are TRBV2 and TRBJ1-3, with a possible D match to TRBD1 (6 bases). V lost 3 bases to trimming and J lost 4 bases, with 13 bases between them. CDR1 is SNHLY, CDR2 FYNNEI, per germline. This CDR3 comprises 15 residues.

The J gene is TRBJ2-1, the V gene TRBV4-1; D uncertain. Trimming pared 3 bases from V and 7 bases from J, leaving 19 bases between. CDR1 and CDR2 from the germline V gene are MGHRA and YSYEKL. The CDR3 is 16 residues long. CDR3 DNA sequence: TGCGCCAGCAGCCACCGTTTAGCTTCGGATCGGAATGAGCAGTTCTTC. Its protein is CASSHRLASDRNEQFF.

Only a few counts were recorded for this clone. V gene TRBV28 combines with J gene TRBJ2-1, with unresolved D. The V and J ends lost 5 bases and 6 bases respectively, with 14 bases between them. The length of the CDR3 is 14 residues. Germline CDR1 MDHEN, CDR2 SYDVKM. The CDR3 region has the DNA TGTGCCAGCAGTCCCCACAGTGTTGGCAATGAGCAGTTCTTC. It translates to CASSPHSVGNEQFF.

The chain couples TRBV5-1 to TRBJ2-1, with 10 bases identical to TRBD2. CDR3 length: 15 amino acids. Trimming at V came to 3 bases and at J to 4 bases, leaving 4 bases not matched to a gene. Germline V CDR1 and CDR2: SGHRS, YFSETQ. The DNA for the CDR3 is TGCGCCAGCAGCTCCGGACTAGCGGATTACAATGAGCAGTTCTTC. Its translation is CASSSGLADYNEQFF.

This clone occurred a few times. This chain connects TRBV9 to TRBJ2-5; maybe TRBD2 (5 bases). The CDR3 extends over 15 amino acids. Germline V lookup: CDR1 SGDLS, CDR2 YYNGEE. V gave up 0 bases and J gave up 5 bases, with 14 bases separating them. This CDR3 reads CASSVAPGTEETQYF. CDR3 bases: TGTGCCAGCAGCGTAGCTCCGGGAACGGAGGAGACCCAGTACTTC.

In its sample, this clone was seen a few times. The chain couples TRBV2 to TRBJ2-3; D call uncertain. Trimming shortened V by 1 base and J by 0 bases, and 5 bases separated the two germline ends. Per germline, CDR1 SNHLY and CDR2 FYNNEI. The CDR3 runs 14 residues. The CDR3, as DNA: TGTGCCAGCAGTGAAGTGACTAGCACAGATACGCAGTATTTT. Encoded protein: CASSEVTSTDTQYF.

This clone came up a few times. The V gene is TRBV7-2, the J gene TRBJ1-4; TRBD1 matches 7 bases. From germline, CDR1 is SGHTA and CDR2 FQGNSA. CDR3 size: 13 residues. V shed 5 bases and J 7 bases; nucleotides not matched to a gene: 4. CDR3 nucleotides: TGTGCCAGCAGCCCAGCAGGGGGTGAAAAACTGTTTTTT. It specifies CASSPAGGEKLFF. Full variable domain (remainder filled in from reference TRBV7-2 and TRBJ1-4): GAGVSQSPSNKVTEKGKDVELRCDPISGHTALYWYRQSLGQGLEFLIYFQGNSAPDKSGLPSDRFSAERTGGSVSTLTIQRTQQEDSAVYLCASSPAGGEKLFFGSGTQLSVL.

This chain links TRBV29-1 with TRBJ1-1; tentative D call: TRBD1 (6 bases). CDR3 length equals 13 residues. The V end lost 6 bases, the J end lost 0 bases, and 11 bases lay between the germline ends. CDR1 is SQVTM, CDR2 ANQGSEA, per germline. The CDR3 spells CSVMRTVNTEAFF. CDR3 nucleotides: TGCAGCGTAATGAGGACAGTGAACACTGAAGCTTTCTTT.

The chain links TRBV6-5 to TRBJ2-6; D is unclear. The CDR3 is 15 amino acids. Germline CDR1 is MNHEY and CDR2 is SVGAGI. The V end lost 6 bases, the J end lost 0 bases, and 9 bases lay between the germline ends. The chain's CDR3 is CASSPLISGANVLTF. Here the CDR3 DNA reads TGTGCCAGCAGCCCACTTATCTCTGGGGCCAACGTCCTGACTTTC.

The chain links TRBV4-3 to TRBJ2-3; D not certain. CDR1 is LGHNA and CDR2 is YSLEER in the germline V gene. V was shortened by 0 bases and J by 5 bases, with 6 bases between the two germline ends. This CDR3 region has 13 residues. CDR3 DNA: TGCGCCAGCAGCCAAGATAGTGGAGATACGCAGTATTTT. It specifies CASSQDSGDTQYF.

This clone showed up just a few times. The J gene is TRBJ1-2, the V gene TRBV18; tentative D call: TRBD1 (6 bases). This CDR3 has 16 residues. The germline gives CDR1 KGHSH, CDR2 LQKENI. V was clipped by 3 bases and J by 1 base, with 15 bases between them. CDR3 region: CASSPLSGGDNYGYTF. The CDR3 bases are TGTGCCAGCTCACCCCTCTCGGGGGGCGATAACTATGGCTACACCTTC.

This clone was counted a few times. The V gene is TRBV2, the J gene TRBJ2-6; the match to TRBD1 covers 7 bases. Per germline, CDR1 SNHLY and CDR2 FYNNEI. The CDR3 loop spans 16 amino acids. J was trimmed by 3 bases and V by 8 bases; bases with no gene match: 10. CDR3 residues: CASERDREIGANVLTF. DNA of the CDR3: TGTGCCAGCGAACGGGACAGAGAGATTGGGGCCAACGTCCTGACTTTC.